This T cell receptor (beta chain) was identified in a study of beta chain features in type 1 diabetes. Germline V lookup: CDR1 ENHRY, CDR2 SYGVKD. The CDR3 consists of 13 residues. V was clipped by 7 bases and J by 8 bases; unmatched bases: 5. The isolated RNA, all of it, was reverse transcribed, so expressed TCRB transcripts were what got sequenced. Clones were sequenced by immunoSEQ multiplex PCR, and TCRdb holds only the in-frame ones, with some missing. The top ten clones hold 0.5% to 0.65% of a sample with some 150,000 clones, 9.5% to 10% of them seen once. V and J are TRBV10-3 and TRBJ1-6; 7 positions match TRBD1. The sequence came from a woman aged 40 to 49 in good health. The sample was central memory CD4+ T cells from blood. The CDR3 region is CAIKGAPDSPLHF. CDR3 DNA sequence: TGTGCCATCAAGGGGGCGCCTGATTCACCCCTCCACTTT.